Listed below are T cell receptor beta chains from one sample, sequenced in a study of beta chain features in type 1 diabetes. TCRdb's copy holds only in-frame clones and misses some; the assay was immunoSEQ multiplex PCR. The sample yields 970,000 or so clones, 15% to 20% seen once. Specimen: naive CD4+ T cells from blood. All receptors derive from a woman between 18 and 29 years old in good health. Both conserved end residues are trimmed from each CDR3. Fields, in order: CDR3 protein, V gene, J gene, clone size. Only some rows state a clone size, as once, few, many or a class for expanded clones.

cdr3_aa: ASSVTSGQGLNIQY
v_call: TRBV9
j_call: TRBJ2-4
clone_size: NA

cdr3_aa: ASTKTGLAGPLSYEQY
v_call: TRBV21-1
j_call: TRBJ2-7
clone_size: NA

cdr3_aa: ATSRTRTSGSNEQF
v_call: TRBV15
j_call: TRBJ2-1
clone_size: NA

cdr3_aa: ASSGRNPGLGGTQY
v_call: TRBV25-1
j_call: TRBJ2-5
clone_size: few

cdr3_aa: ASTKQGTNTGELF
v_call: TRBV6-5
j_call: TRBJ2-2
clone_size: few

cdr3_aa: ASCGSGRAGDTQY
v_call: TRBV28
j_call: TRBJ2-3
clone_size: NA

cdr3_aa: ASSLETSRSYNEQF
v_call: TRBV7-6
j_call: TRBJ2-1
clone_size: NA

cdr3_aa: ASSESGLADYEQY
v_call: TRBV25-1
j_call: TRBJ2-7
clone_size: few

cdr3_aa: ASSLGTGRSYNEQF
v_call: TRBV5-4
j_call: TRBJ2-1
clone_size: NA

cdr3_aa: ASSLAGLAGPAGELF
v_call: TRBV4-2
j_call: TRBJ2-2
clone_size: NA

cdr3_aa: AITKGANTGELF
v_call: TRBV10-3
j_call: TRBJ2-2
clone_size: few

cdr3_aa: ASRREEYNEQF
v_call: TRBV5-4
j_call: TRBJ2-1
clone_size: NA

cdr3_aa: ASERGEGRPQRSRAETQY
v_call: TRBV4-2
j_call: TRBJ2-5
clone_size: few

cdr3_aa: ASSPWTGPYANTGELF
v_call: TRBV23-1
j_call: TRBJ2-2
clone_size: few

cdr3_aa: ASSLSAGGELF
v_call: TRBV7-3
j_call: TRBJ2-2
clone_size: few

cdr3_aa: AIRDTNTGELF
v_call: TRBV5-1
j_call: TRBJ2-2
clone_size: few

cdr3_aa: ASSEIRRPQFGYT
v_call: TRBV2
j_call: TRBJ1-2
clone_size: few

cdr3_aa: SVGGLAGDYNEQF
v_call: TRBV29-1
j_call: TRBJ2-1
clone_size: NA

cdr3_aa: ASSASGTPWVDTQY
v_call: TRBV9
j_call: TRBJ2-3
clone_size: few

cdr3_aa: ASSLGAGDLEQF
v_call: TRBV7-9
j_call: TRBJ2-1
clone_size: NA

cdr3_aa: ASSRAMGVRDYEQY
v_call: TRBV2
j_call: TRBJ2-7
clone_size: NA

cdr3_aa: ASSQIRGREQY
v_call: TRBV4-2
j_call: TRBJ2-5
clone_size: NA

cdr3_aa: ASSLAGTSGGAKNIQY
v_call: TRBV11-2
j_call: TRBJ2-4
clone_size: few

cdr3_aa: ASSPAGTGGINTEAF
v_call: TRBV9
j_call: TRBJ1-1
clone_size: NA

cdr3_aa: ASSHTGRLTEAF
v_call: TRBV4-3
j_call: TRBJ1-1
clone_size: NA

cdr3_aa: SEHRDRDTEAF
v_call: TRBV29-1
j_call: TRBJ1-1
clone_size: few

cdr3_aa: ASSRQGDEQF
v_call: TRBV7-2
j_call: TRBJ2-1
clone_size: few